Listed below are T cell receptor beta chains from one sample, sequenced in a study of T cells expressing NK-cell markers. Reprocessing the 5' RACE reads, TCRdb reports a single entry for every CDR3 protein and omits DNA. The data include about 380,000 distinct CDR3 sequences; the top ten clones carry under 6.5%. What was sequenced was blood T cells: a sorted CD56 or NKG2C T cell subset, CD4+ or CD8+ T cells, or bulk PBMC T cells (not recorded which). These receptors all come from a man aged 18-70 years in good health. Each CDR3 is given with its conserved first and last residue.

v_gene	j_gene	CDR3aa
TRBV5-1	TRBJ1-2	CASSLIQGGYGYTF
TRBV5-5	TRBJ2-7	CASSFGGPTYEQYF
TRBV4-1	TRBJ2-1	CASSRRDRDDNEQFF
TRBV18	TRBJ1-2	CASSPGTDPNYGYTF
TRBV3-1	TRBJ2-5	CASSQGFAAFETQYF
TRBV2	TRBJ2-5	CASRYRGNQETQYF
TRBV5-1	TRBJ2-7	CASSYLSGTTIPYEQYF
TRBV30	TRBJ2-2	CAWSEGYGNTGELFF
TRBV7-8	TRBJ2-5	CASSFGGYRYETQYF
TRBV6-1	TRBJ1-6	CASSRSDRANSPLHF
TRBV4-2	TRBJ2-7	CASSQAVSAYEQYF
TRBV12-3/TRBV12-4	TRBJ2-7	CASSLGRIDPSYEQYF
TRBV6-2/TRBV6-3	TRBJ1-1	CASSYSAGVSFFF
TRBV27	TRBJ1-1	CASSWGEATEAFF